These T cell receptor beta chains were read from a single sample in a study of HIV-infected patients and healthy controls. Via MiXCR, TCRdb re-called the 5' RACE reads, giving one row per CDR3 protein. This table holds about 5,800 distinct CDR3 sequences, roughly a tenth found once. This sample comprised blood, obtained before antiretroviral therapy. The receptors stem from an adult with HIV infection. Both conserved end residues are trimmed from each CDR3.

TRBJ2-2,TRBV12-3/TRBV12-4,ASRPGTGRAGELF
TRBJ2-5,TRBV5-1,ASSLATVQETQY
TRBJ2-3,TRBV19,ASSPHGGGDTDTQY
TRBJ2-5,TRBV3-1,ASTEGGEETQY
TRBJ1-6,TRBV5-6,ASSPGTKFYNSPLH
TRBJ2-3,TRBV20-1,SARDPASGTDTQY
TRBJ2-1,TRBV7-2,ASRPGTSGPNEQF
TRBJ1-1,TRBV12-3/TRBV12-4,ASSLRQNTEAF
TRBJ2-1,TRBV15,ATSTGTSGGNEQF
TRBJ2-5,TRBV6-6,ASSPSPETQY
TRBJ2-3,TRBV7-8,ASSSPGHNTDTQY
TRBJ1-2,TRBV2,ASRVGQIYGYT
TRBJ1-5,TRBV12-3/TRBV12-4,ASSFGDTGNQPQH
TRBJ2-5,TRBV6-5,AREAPGQDGTQY
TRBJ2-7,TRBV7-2,ASSLVRAGGEQY
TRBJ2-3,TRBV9,ASSGTSGGTPTDTQY
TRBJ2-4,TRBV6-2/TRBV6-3,ASTPRVGKNIQY
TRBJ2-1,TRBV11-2,ASRGSEAEQF
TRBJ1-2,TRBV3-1,ASSPLGAYGYT
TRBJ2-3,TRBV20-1,SARGELSTDTQY
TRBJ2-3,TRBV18,ASSPVPGLAGDTDTQY
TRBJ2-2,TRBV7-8,ASSPATGGFAGELF
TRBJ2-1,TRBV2,ASSPGQGVREQF
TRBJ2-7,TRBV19,ASSEGYEQY
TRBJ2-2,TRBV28,ASTQGVFLNTGELF
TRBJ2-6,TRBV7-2,ASSHRSWGANVLT
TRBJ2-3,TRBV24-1,ATSDWGLIGTQY
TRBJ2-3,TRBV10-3,ATSEATGPGTDTQY
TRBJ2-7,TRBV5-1,ANDRTGDYEQY
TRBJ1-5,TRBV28,ASSPLGGGNQPQH
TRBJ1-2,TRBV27,ASRGPNYGYT
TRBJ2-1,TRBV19,ASSIGVLEHNEQF
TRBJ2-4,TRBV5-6,ASSSGTGLNIQY
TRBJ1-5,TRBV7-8,ASSLGTRPQH
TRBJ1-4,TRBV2,ASSEWDVRKLF
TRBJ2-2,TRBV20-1,SAGRQFANTGELF
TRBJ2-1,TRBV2,ASSEPGQGDNEQF
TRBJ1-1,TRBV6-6,ASSPMGQGNTEAF
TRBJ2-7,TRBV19,ASSIFGEQY
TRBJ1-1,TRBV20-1,SAWDLGTEAF
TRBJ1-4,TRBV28,ASSLQGRVGLLF
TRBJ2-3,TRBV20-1,SARDSNTDTQY
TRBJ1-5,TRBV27,ASSFVGTGNQPQH
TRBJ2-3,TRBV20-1,SARVGYVGDTQY
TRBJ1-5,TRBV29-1,SVSEGGQPQH
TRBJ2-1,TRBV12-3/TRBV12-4,ASSPGFAEQF
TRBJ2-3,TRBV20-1,SAWTGSTDTQY
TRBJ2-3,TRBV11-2,ASSFSLAGYADTQY
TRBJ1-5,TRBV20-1,SARGDGRQNQPQH
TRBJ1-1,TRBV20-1,SAFVIREGPTEAF
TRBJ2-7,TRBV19,ASSIWSGETYEQY
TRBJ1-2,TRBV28,ASRPSGGASYGYT
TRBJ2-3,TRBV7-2,ASSTGTSDTQY